The clone carrying this T cell receptor beta chain is classed as large. TCRdb re-called the PCR reads through MiXCR, storing one row per CDR3 protein. The sample consists of over 2,000 distinct CDR3 sequences, around 7.4% of them appearing once. Germline CDR1 LNHDA, CDR2 SQIVND (reference sequence). There are 16 residues in the CDR3. The junction had 4 bases not matched to a gene; V was cut back by 0 bases and J by 1 base. The data originate from a study of CXCR3 chemokines and chemotherapy response in bladder cancer. This sample was gathered from a patient whose treatment included neoadjuvant chemotherapy. The gene calls are TRBV19 and TRBJ1-1, with TRBD1 matching 8 bases. The sequence derives from a human donor with bladder cancer that responded to neoadjuvant chemotherapy. The chain's CDR3 is CASSIDRDRRNTEAFF. The CDR3 DNA follows: TGTGCCAGTAGTATAGACCGGGACAGGAGGAACACTGAAGCTTTCTTT.